This T cell receptor beta chain was documented in a study of T cell responses to AZD1222 COVID-19 vaccine. Study details: Second-dose intervals near 4 or 12 weeks were combined. Study-level results: Nearly half of spike-specific TCRs reportedly target unmutated variant regions. At 160-218 and 743-854, vaccine-associated CD4 TCRs were dominant, and they spanned spike. Donors, mostly white British, included more females; clonal diversity was possibly underestimated.

This CDR3 is built from 15 residues. Germline CDR1 and CDR2: ENHRY and SYGVKD. Trimming left V 4 bases short and J 3 bases short, with 14 bases between. In this sample, this clone turned up a few times. Its antigen is unknown. Some clones are missing from TCRdb's copy, which holds only in-frame ones; the method was immunoSEQ multiplex PCR. In the table there are some 71,000 clones, roughly 89% of which are singletons. This specimen was peripheral blood, taken on day 0 of AZD1222 vaccination. This TCR came from an adult in good health. The V and J genes are TRBV10-3 and TRBJ2-3; D is perhaps TRBD2 (7 bases). The CDR3 reads CAISVKGGLTDTQYF. Here the CDR3 DNA reads TGTGCCATCAGTGTCAAGGGGGGGCTAACAGATACGCAGTATTTT.